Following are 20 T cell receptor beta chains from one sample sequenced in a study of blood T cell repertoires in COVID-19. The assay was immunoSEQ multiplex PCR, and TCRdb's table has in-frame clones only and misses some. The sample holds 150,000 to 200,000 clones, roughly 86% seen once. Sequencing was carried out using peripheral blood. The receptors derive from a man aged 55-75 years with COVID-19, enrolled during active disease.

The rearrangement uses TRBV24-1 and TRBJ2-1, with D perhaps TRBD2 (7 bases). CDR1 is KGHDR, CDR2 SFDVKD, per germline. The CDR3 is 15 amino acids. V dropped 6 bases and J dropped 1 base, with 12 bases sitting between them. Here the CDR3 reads CATSRRGGSYNEQFF. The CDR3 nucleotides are TGTGCCACCAGTCGTAGGGGGGGGTCCTACAATGAGCAGTTCTTC.

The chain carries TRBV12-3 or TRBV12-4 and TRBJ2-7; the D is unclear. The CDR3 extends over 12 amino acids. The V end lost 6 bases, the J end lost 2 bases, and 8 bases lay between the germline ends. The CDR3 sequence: CASSPLTYEQYF. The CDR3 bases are TGTGCCAGCAGCCCTCTTACCTACGAGCAGTACTTC.

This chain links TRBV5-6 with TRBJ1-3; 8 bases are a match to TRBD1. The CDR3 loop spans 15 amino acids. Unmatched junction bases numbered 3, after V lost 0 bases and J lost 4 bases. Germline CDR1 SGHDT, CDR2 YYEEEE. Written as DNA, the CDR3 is TGTGCCAGCAGCTTGGTCAGGGGGCTCGGAAACACCATATATTTT. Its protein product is CASSLVRGLGNTIYF.

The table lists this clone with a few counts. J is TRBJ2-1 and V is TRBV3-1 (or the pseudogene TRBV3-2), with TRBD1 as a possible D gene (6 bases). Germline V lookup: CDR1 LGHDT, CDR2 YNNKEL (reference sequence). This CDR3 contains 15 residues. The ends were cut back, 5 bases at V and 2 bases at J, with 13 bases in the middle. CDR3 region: CASSFRDTTYNEQFF. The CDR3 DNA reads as TGTGCCAGCAGCTTCCGGGACACCACCTACAATGAGCAGTTCTTC.

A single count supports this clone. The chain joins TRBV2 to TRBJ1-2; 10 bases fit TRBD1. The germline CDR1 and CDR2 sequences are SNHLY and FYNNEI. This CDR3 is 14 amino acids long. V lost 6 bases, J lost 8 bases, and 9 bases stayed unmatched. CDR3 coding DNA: TGTGCCAGCAGGGGTACAGGACAGGGGGGAGGCTACACCTTC. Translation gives CASRGTGQGGGYTF.

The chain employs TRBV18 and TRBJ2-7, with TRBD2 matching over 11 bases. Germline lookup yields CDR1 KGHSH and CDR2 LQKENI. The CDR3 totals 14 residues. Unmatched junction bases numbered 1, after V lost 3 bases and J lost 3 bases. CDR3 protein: CASSPTSGSYEQYF. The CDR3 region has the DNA TGTGCCAGCTCACCCACTAGCGGGAGCTACGAGCAGTACTTC.

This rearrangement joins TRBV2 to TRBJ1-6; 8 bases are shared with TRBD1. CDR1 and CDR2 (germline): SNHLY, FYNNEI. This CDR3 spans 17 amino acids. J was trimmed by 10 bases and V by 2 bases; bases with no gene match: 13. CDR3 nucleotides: TGTGCCAGCAGTGAAAATCCCTGGACAGGGCCAAACTCACCCCTCCACTTT. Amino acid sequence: CASSENPWTGPNSPLHF.

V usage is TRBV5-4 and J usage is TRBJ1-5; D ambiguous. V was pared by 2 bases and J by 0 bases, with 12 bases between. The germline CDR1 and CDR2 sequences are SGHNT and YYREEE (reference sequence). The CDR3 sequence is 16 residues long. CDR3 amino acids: CASSLGGTNSNQPQHF. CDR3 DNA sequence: TGTGCCAGCAGCTTAGGAGGTACGAATAGCAATCAGCCCCAGCATTTT.

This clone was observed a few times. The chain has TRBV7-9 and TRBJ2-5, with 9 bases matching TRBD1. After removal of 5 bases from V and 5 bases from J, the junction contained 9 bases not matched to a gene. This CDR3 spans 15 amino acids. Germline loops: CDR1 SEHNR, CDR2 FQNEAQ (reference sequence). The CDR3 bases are TGTGCCAGCAGCGAGGGACAGGGTTTCTTTGAGACCCAGTACTTC. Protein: CASSEGQGFFETQYF.

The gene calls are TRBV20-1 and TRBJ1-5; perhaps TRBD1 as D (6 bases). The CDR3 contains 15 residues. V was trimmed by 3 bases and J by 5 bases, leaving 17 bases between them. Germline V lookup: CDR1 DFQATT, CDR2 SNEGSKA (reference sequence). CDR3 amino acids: CSASLFGTHDQPQHF. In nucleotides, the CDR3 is TGCAGTGCTAGTTTATTTGGGACACACGATCAGCCCCAGCATTTT.

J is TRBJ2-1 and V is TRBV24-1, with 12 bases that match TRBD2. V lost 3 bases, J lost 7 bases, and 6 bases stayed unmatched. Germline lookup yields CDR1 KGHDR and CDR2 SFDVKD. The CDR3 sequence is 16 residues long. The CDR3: CATSDPTSGRLNEQFF. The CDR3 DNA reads TGTGCCACCAGTGATCCCACTAGCGGGAGGCTGAATGAGCAGTTCTTC.

The CDR3 region is CASSQQGQVAEAFF. For the CDR3, the DNA is TGTGCCAGCAGTCAACAGGGACAAGTGGCTGAAGCTTTCTTT. V is TRBV6-5 and J is TRBJ1-1, with a tentative D call TRBD1 (6 bases). The CDR3 consists of 14 residues. V lost 5 bases and J 6 bases, leaving 16 bases between the germline ends. Per germline, CDR1 MNHEY and CDR2 SVGAGI.

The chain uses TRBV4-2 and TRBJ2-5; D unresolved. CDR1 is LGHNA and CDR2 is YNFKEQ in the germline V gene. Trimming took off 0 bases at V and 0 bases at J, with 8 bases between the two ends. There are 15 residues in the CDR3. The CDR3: CASSQDPGYQETQYF. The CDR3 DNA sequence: TGTGCCAGCAGCCAAGATCCCGGGTACCAAGAGACCCAGTACTTC.

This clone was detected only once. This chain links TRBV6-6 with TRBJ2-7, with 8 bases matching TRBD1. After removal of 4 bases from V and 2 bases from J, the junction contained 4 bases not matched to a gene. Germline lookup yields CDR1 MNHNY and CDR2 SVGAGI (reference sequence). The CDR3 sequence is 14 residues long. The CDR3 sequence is CASSSTGGPYEQYF. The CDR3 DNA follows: TGTGCCAGCAGTTCCACAGGGGGTCCCTACGAGCAGTACTTC.

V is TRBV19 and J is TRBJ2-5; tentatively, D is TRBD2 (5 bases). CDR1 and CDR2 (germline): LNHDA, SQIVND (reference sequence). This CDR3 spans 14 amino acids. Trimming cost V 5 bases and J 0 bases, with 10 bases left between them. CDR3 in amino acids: CASSGGLYQETQYF. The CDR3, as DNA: TGTGCCAGTAGTGGAGGACTTTACCAAGAGACCCAGTACTTC.

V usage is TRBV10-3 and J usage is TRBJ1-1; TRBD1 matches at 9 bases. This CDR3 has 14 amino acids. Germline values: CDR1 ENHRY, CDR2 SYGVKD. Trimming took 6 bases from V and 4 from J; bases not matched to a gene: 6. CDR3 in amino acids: CAIRIRDRATEAFF. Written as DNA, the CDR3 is TGTGCCATCAGAATCCGGGACAGGGCCACTGAAGCTTTCTTT.

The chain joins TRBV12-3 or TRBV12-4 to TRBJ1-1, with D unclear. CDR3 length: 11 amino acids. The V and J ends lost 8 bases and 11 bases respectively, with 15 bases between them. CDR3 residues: CASLRDSVAFF. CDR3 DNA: TGTGCCAGCTTGAGGGATTCGGTGGCTTTCTTT.

The CDR3 protein is CASSLGTGVTTGPQHF. The CDR3 nucleotides are TGTGCCAGCAGCTTAGGGACAGGTGTTACCACTGGGCCCCAGCATTTT. V and J are TRBV5-6 and TRBJ1-5, with 8 bases aligning to TRBD1. This CDR3 spans 16 amino acids. V dropped 2 bases and J dropped 9; count of bases not matched to a gene: 13. Germline V gives CDR1 SGHDT, CDR2 YYEEEE.

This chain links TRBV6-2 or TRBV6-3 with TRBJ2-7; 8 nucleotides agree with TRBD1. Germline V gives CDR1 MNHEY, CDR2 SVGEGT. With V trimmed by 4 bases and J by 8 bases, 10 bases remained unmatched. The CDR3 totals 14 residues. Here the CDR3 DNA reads TGTGCCAGCAGTTTGGTACAGGGGGATTCCCAGCAGTACTTC. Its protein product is CASSLVQGDSQQYF.

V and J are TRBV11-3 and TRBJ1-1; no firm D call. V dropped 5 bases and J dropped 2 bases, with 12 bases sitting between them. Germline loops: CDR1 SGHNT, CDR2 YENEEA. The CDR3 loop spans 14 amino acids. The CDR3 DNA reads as TGTGCCAGCAGCCCCCCCGGGAGAAACACTGAAGCTTTCTTT. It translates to CASSPPGRNTEAFF.